The text below deals with one T cell receptor beta chain. These data come from a study of blood T cell repertoires in COVID-19. Study details: Sites in the United States, Italy and Spain provided acute and convalescent COVID-19 samples. In each case, the material was cDNA or gDNA derived from T cells, B-cell-depleted T cells, or PBMCs.

The germline CDR1 and CDR2 sequences are MNHEY and SVGAGI. The V and J ends lost 6 bases and 4 bases, in that order; junction bases with no gene match: 5. There are 14 residues in the CDR3. Original processing methods: Reference gene primer amplification gave nucleated cell count estimates. This table comes from immunoSEQ multiplex PCR, and its TCRdb copy is limited to in-frame clones, with some not included. Clone size and the V and J calls come from that table; the DNA yielded D and trimming. Of over 85,000 clones in the sample, 85% to 90% are singletons; the top ten hold less than 4%. The sample comprised peripheral blood. The sequence came from a woman in her forties or fifties with acute or convalescent COVID-19. This sequence joins TRBV6-5 and TRBJ2-1; 8 nucleotides match TRBD2. CDR3 in DNA: TGTGCCAGCAGCATAGCGGGACCTTACAATGAGCAGTTCTTC. Amino acids: CASSIAGPYNEQFF.